These T cell receptor beta chains were read from a single sample in a study of shared clonotypes between healthy human individuals. Some clones are missing from TCRdb's copy, which holds only in-frame ones; the method was immunoSEQ multiplex PCR. In the table there are 800,000 to 1,200,000 clones, 75% to 85% of which are singletons. The sample was memory CD4+ T cells from PBMCs. These receptors were obtained from a man aged 18-30 years in good health. Some clones in this sample may be carry-over from other donors' samples. The CDR3 runs from the conserved cysteine through the conserved F or W. A D gene is named only where the DNA matches it firmly.

V gene	D gene	CDR3 length	J gene	CDR3 protein
TRBV2	.	14	TRBJ2-7	CASSVEVASYEQYF
TRBV5-1	TRBD1	16	TRBJ2-2	CASSFAGTGATGELFF
TRBV11-2	TRBD2	17	TRBJ2-3	CASSPPAIAGGSDTQYF
TRBV9	TRBD1	13	TRBJ1-2	CASSRTGVFGYTF
TRBV28	.	13	TRBJ1-3	CASSRDTGNTIYF
TRBV7-2	TRBD2	18	TRBJ2-1	CASSYNRGSGSTYNEQFF
TRBV27	.	16	TRBJ1-1	CASSPRLRSMNTEAFF
TRBV2	.	15	TRBJ1-2	CASSDIGWANYGYTF
TRBV28	.	15	TRBJ1-5	CASIPWRGSNQPQHF
TRBV28	TRBD2	12	TRBJ2-3	CASSPLAAHQYF
TRBV2	TRBD1	15	TRBJ2-5	CASSLQGTHQETQYF
TRBV27	.	17	TRBJ2-7	CASSWSPNSGPTYEQYF
TRBV6-1	.	14	TRBJ1-1	CASRLEGGSTEAFF
TRBV7-3	TRBD2	15	TRBJ2-1	CASSAGTSGRNEQFF
TRBV9	.	20	TRBJ1-3	CASSVGITDPLNGSGNTIYF
TRBV5-1	.	14	TRBJ1-1	CASSLDRGGAEAFF
TRBV28	.	16	TRBJ1-5	CASSALIGQSYQPQHF
TRBV27	TRBD2	15	TRBJ2-7	CASSRLAGSSYEQYF
TRBV5-1	TRBD2	14	TRBJ2-7	CASSLSGGLYEQYF
TRBV18	TRBD2	15	TRBJ2-3	CASSPNLAGVDTQYF
TRBV5-6	.	17	TRBJ2-3	CASSRKPGRGRADTQYF
TRBV7-9	TRBD1	15	TRBJ2-1	CASSLLGTGYNEQFF
TRBV19	TRBD1	15	TRBJ1-5	CASSMTGRRNQPQHF
TRBV19	.	14	TRBJ1-4	CASSSNSILEKLFF
TRBV28	.	13	TRBJ2-7	CASSRTSHYEQYF
TRBV7-2	.	15	TRBJ2-7	CASSPSGTEFWEQYF
TRBV19	TRBD1	15	TRBJ2-7	CASSISGQGTYEQYF
TRBV6-5	TRBD1	15	TRBJ1-5	CASRAGTGPNQPQHF
TRBV11-2	.	15	TRBJ2-7	CASSLRETAIYEQYF
TRBV28	.	15	TRBJ2-1	CASSSSRSSYNEQFF
TRBV30	.	12	TRBJ1-6	CAWREDSSPLHF
TRBV6-1	.	11	TRBJ2-3	CASKERDTQYF
TRBV27	.	15	TRBJ2-4	CASSFWRGAKNIQYF
TRBV5-4	TRBD1	15	TRBJ2-7	CASSPGRDRPYEQYF
TRBV7-6	.	12	TRBJ2-1	CAGSLGRNEQFF
TRBV6-5	TRBD1	12	TRBJ1-1	CASSLQGAEAFF
TRBV11-3	TRBD1	16	TRBJ2-3	CASSPTPGQGEDTQYF
TRBV12-2	.	16	TRBJ2-7	CASRLTQGTGTYEQYF
TRBV21-1	.	17	TRBJ2-1	CASRSIGQGVFYNEQFF
TRBV7-3	.	13	TRBJ1-2	CASSLSPDYGYTF
TRBV11-2	TRBD2	19	TRBJ2-5	CASTPGVAGRSTVQETQYF